This TCR beta chain was identified in a study of graft-versus-host responses after intestinal transplantation. Worth noting for this clone: Its target is not known.

Clones were read by immunoSEQ multiplex PCR, and TCRdb kept only the in-frame ones, dropping some. The sample includes roughly 110,000 clones, approximately 94% of them seen just once. This material consisted of unstimulated CD4+ T cells sorted from spleen or lymph node cells, taken before transplant. This TCR derives from a human donor who was the organ donor for an intestinal transplant.

DNA for the CDR3: TGTGCCAGCAGTGTCCTGGCTAGCAGGGTTTACAATGAGCAGTTCTTC. Translated: CASSVLASRVYNEQFF. J is TRBJ2-1 and V is TRBV28; D possibly uses TRBD1 or TRBD2 (5 bases each). The CDR3 totals 16 residues. Germline V gene data show CDR1 as MDHEN and CDR2 as SYDVKM. Trimming removed 5 bases from V and 4 bases from J, with 18 bases in between.